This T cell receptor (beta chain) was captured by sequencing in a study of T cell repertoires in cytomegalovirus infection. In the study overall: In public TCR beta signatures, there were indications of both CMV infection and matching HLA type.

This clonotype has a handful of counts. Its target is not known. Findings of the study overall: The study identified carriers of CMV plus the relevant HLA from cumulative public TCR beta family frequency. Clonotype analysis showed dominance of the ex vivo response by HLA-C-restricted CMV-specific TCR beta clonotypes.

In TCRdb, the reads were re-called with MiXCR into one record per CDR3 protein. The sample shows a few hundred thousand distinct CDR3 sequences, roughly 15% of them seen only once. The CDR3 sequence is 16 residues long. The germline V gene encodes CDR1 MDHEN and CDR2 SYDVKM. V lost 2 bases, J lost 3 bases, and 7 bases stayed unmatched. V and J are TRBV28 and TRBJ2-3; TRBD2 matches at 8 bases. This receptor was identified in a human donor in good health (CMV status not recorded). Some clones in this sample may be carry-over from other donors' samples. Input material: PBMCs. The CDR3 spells CASSLSGGGQTDTQYF. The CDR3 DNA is TGTGCCAGCAGTTTAAGTGGCGGGGGGCAAACAGATACGCAGTATTTT. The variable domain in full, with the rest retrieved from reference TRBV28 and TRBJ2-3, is DVKVTQSSRYLVKRTGEKVFLECVQDMDHENMFWYRQDPGLGLRLIYFSYDVKMKEKGDIPEGYSVSREKKERFSLILESASTNQTSMYLCASSLSGGGQTDTQYFGPGTRLTVL.